The present T cell receptor beta chain was sequenced within a study of cytotoxic CD8 clonotypes in ibrutinib-treated CLL. At the level of the study: Productive templates per sample averaged roughly 230,000; productive rearrangements, just under 95,000. The study's findings and limits: Collection times varied between progressing and sustained-remission patients. Contraction or stability on treatment was seen for public clonotypes, which were uncommon. Clonality went up at the time of ibrutinib response, stayed stable in sustained remission, and later dropped back toward its baseline level at progression.

Method: immunoSEQ multiplex PCR; TCRdb's copy keeps in-frame clones and lacks some. The sample shows around 6,600 clones, roughly 79% of them seen only once. Notes on this clone: Its antigen is unknown.

V lost 5 bases and J lost 5; bases outside the gene matches: 8. The CDR3 is 15 residues long. Germline loops: CDR1 SGHTA, CDR2 FQGNSA. The sequence derives from a human donor with chronic lymphocytic leukemia. Source: PBMCs, taken before ibrutinib treatment. V and J are TRBV7-2 and TRBJ2-5, with 10 bases lining up with TRBD1. The CDR3 bases are TGTGCCAGCAGCACGAGACAGGGGGCGGGGGAGACCCAGTACTTC. Its translation: CASSTRQGAGETQYF.